The clone carrying this TCR beta chain was picked up one time. This sample stems from a study of blood T cell repertoires in COVID-19. Germline assignment: CDR1 SGHRS and CDR2 YFSETQ. The CDR3 is 15 amino acids. V dropped 2 bases and J dropped 4; count of bases not matched to a gene: 7. In terms of age and location, participants ranged from roughly 18 to 100 years and lived in under 30 US areas. Assay used: immunoSEQ multiplex PCR; TCRdb lists only in-frame clones, some missing. The sample consists of around 310,000 clones, 89% of them appearing once. Sample: PBMCs or T cells enriched from blood (not recorded which). The TCR was taken from a middle-aged woman who had recovered from COVID-19. This rearrangement joins TRBV5-1 to TRBJ1-1, with 8 bases that match TRBD1. For the CDR3, the DNA is TGCGCCAGCAGCTTCGACAGGGGATCGGGCACTGAAGCTTTCTTT. Translated, it gives CASSFDRGSGTEAFF.